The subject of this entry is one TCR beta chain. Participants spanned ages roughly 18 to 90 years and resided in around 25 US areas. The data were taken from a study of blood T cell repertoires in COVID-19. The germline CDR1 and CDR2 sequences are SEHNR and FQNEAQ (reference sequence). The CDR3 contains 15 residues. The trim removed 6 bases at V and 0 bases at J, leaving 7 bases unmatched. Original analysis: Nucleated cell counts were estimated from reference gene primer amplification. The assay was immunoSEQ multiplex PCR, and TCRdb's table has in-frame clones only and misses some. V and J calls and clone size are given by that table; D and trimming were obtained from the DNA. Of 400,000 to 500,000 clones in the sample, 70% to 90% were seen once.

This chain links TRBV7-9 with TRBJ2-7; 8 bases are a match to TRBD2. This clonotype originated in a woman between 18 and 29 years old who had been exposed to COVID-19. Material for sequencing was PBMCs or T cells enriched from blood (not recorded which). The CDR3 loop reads CASRSSGQSSYEQYF. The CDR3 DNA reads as TGTGCCAGCAGGTCTAGCGGGCAGAGCTCCTACGAGCAGTACTTC.